Listed here are 12 T cell receptor beta chains from one sample, sequenced in a study of shared clonotypes between healthy human individuals. Data came from immunoSEQ multiplex PCR; TCRdb stores just in-frame clones and leaves some out. The profile shows more than 150,000 clones, approximately 62% of them singletons. Sequencing used memory CD4+ T cells sorted from blood. The subset: CD45RA-negative fraction. Source of these receptors: a man aged 25 to 40 in good health.

V is TRBV30 and J is TRBJ2-2; possibly TRBD2 for D (5 bases). Trimming left V 0 bases short and J 6 bases short, with 14 bases between. Germline loops: CDR1 GTSNPN, CDR2 SVGIG (reference sequence). The CDR3 consists of 15 residues. CDR3 amino acids: CAWSVDFIAAGELFF. The CDR3 nucleotides are TGTGCCTGGAGTGTGGACTTTATTGCGGCCGGGGAGCTGTTTTTT. Variable domain in full (rest from reference TRBV30 and TRBJ2-2): SQTIHQWPATLVQPVGSPLSLECTVEGTSNPNLYWYRQAAGRGLQLLFYSVGIGQISSEVPQNLSASRPQDRQFILSSKKLLLSDSGFYLCAWSVDFIAAGELFFGEGSRLTVL.

This clone was detected a few times. This chain joins TRBV13 and TRBJ2-1; no definite D call. The CDR3 extends over 17 amino acids. Germline V lookup: CDR1 PRHDT, CDR2 FYEKMQ (reference sequence). V was shortened by 5 bases and J by 4 bases, with 21 bases between the two germline ends. CDR3 sequence (DNA): TGTGCCAGCAGCCCACGTTTGCGGCTGACGAGTTACAATGAGCAGTTCTTC. It translates to CASSPRLRLTSYNEQFF.

V and J are TRBV27 and TRBJ2-1; D uncertain. Deletions cut 2 bases from V and 8 bases from J, with 10 bases between. CDR3 size: 13 residues. Per germline, CDR1 MNHEY and CDR2 SMNVEV (reference sequence). Written as DNA, the CDR3 is TGTGCCAGCAGTTTAAGGATCACCCATGAGCAGTTCTTC. This gives the protein CASSLRITHEQFF.

The genes are TRBV5-1 and TRBJ2-5; D uncertain. This CDR3 is built from 12 residues. Germline-derived CDR1 and CDR2 are SGHRS and YFSETQ. V lost 2 bases and J lost 4, with 6 bases in between. CDR3 in amino acids: CASSFRGETQYF. CDR3 DNA: TGCGCCAGCAGCTTTCGCGGAGAGACCCAGTACTTC.

The DNA of the CDR3 is TGTGCCAGCAGCTTGGATCTCTACGAGCAGTACTTC. Residues: CASSLDLYEQYF. The V gene is TRBV5-6, the J gene TRBJ2-7; D unclear. Between the trimmed V and J ends, which lost 0 bases and 3 bases, there was a span of 4 bases. The CDR3 loop spans 12 amino acids. Germline-derived CDR1 and CDR2 are SGHDT and YYEEEE.

This sequence joins TRBV5-6 and TRBJ2-2, with D perhaps matching TRBD1 or TRBD2 (5 bases each). Trimming took 3 bases from V and 5 from J, leaving 14 bases between them. The CDR3 runs to 15 residues. Germline V gene sequence: CDR1 SGHDT, CDR2 YYEEEE. CDR3 in DNA: TGTGCCAGCAGCTGGATGGGGGTTGAAACCGGGGAGCTGTTTTTT. The encoded protein is CASSWMGVETGELFF.

V is TRBV18 and J is TRBJ1-5, with D possibly TRBD1 on 5 matching bases. Trimming took 4 bases from V and 5 from J, leaving 15 bases between them. The germline CDR1 and CDR2 sequences are KGHSH and LQKENI. The CDR3 loop spans 15 amino acids. CDR3 loop: CASSRMGRTDQPQHF. The CDR3 DNA reads as TGTGCCAGCTCACGGATGGGACGGACGGATCAGCCCCAGCATTTT.

This clone was found many times. The CDR3 loop reads CASSPGLRVGEQFF. CDR3 DNA: TGTGCCAGCTCACCGGGACTAAGGGTCGGTGAGCAGTTCTTC. The chain recombines TRBV18 with TRBJ2-1, with TRBD2 matching 7 bases. Germline V gene sequence: CDR1 KGHSH, CDR2 LQKENI. Trimming took 3 bases from V and 9 from J; bases not matched to a gene: 8. This CDR3 region has 14 residues.

This clone occurred many times. This chain uses TRBV30 with TRBJ1-5; D ambiguous. V was trimmed by 1 base and J by 0 bases, leaving 4 bases between them. This CDR3 is built from 13 residues. Per the germline V gene, CDR1 is GTSNPN and CDR2 is SVGIG (reference sequence). The chain's CDR3 is CAWSEYSNQPQHF. In DNA, the CDR3 is TGTGCCTGGAGTGAGTATAGCAATCAGCCCCAGCATTTT.

This clone was observed a few times. The CDR3 DNA reads TGTGCCAGCAGTAACCGGGACAGGGGCTACGAGCAGTACTTC. This gives the protein CASSNRDRGYEQYF. The gene calls are TRBV6-1 and TRBJ2-7, with TRBD1 matching 10 bases. Unmatched junction bases numbered 4, after V lost 5 bases and J lost 3 bases. The CDR3 spans 14 residues. Germline V gives CDR1 MNHNS, CDR2 SASEGT.

This clone showed up just once. V and J are TRBV5-1 and TRBJ1-4, with no clear D. Looked up from germline, CDR1 is SGHRS and CDR2 is YFSETQ. V lost 7 bases to trimming and J lost 0 bases, with 10 bases between them. CDR3 size: 14 residues. The CDR3 DNA reads as TGCGCCAGCGGAGGCGGTGCAACTAATGAAAAACTGTTTTTT. Its protein is CASGGGATNEKLFF.

This chain joins TRBV29-1 and TRBJ1-1; 7 bases fit TRBD1. The CDR3 consists of 13 residues. CDR1 is SQVTM and CDR2 is ANQGSEA in the germline V gene. Germline trimming cut 7 bases from V and 3 bases from J; bases unmatched to any gene: 8. The CDR3, as DNA: TGCAGCGGAATAGGACAGGCGTACACTGAAGCTTTCTTT. Its protein is CSGIGQAYTEAFF.